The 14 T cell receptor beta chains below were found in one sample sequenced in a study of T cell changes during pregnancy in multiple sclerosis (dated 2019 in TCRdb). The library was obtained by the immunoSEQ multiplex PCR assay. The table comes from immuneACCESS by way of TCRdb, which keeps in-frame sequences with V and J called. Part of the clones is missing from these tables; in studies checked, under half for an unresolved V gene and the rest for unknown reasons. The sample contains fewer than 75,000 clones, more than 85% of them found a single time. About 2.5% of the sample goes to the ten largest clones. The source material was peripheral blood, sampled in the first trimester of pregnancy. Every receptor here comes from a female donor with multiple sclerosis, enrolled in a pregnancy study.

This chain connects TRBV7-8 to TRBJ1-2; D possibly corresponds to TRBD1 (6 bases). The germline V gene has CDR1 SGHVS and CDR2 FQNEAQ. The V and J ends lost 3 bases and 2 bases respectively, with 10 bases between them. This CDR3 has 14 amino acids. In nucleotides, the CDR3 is TGTGCCAGCAGCTTGGGACACGAAAACTATGGCTACACCTTC. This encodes CASSLGHENYGYTF.

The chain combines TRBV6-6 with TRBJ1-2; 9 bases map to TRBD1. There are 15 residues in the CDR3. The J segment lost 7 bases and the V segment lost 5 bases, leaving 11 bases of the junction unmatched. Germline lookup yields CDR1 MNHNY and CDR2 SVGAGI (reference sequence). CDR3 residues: CASSRDRDGEAGYTF. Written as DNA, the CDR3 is TGTGCCAGCAGTAGGGACAGGGACGGTGAAGCTGGCTACACCTTC.

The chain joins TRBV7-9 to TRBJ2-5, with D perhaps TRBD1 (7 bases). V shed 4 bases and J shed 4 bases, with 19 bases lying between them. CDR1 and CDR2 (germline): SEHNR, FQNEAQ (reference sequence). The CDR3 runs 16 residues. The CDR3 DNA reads TGTGCCAGCAGCTGGACCGGGACAGTGGGGGGAGAGACCCAGTACTTC. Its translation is CASSWTGTVGGETQYF.

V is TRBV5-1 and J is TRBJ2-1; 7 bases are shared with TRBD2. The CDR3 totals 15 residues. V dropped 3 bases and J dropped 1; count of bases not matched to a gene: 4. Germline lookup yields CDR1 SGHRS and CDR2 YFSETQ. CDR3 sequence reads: CASSSKRGSYNEQFF. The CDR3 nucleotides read TGCGCCAGCAGCTCGAAGCGGGGTTCCTACAATGAGCAGTTCTTC.

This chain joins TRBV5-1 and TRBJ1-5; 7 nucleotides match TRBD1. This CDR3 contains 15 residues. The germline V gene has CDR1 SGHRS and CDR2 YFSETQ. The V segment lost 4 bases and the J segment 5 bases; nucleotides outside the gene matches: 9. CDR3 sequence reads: CASSPTGALYQPQHF. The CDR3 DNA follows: TGCGCCAGCAGCCCCACAGGGGCACTCTATCAGCCCCAGCATTTT.

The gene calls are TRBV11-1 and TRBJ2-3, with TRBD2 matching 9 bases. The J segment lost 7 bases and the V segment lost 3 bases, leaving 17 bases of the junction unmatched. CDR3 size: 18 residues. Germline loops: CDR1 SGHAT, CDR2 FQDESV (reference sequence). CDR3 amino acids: CASSLGVVAGARPNTQYF. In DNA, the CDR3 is TGTGCCAGCAGCTTGGGGGTAGTAGCGGGGGCCCGTCCGAATACGCAGTATTTT.

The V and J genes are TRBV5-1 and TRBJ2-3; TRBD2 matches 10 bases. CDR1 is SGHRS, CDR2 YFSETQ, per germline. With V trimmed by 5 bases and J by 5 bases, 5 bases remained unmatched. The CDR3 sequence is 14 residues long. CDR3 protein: CASRTLAGLDTQYF. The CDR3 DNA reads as TGCGCCAGCAGAACACTAGCGGGGCTAGATACGCAGTATTTT.

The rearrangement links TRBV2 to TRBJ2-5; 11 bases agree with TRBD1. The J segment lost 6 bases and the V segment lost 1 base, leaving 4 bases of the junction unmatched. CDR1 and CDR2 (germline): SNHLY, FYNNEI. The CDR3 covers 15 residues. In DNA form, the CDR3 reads TGTGCCAGCAGTGAAGGGACAGGGGGCTGGAAGACCCAGTACTTC. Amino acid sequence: CASSEGTGGWKTQYF.

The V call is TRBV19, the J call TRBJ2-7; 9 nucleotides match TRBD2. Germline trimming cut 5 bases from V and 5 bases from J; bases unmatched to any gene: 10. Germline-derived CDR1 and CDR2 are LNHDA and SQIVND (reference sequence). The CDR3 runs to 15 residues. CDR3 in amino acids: CASSFSGSSFNEQYF. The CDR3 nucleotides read TGTGCCAGTAGTTTTAGCGGGAGTAGTTTCAACGAGCAGTACTTC.

The CDR3 region is CASSQGAADTQYF. The CDR3 DNA follows: TGCGCCAGCAGCCAGGGGGCTGCAGATACGCAGTATTTT. The chain is built from TRBV5-1 and TRBJ2-3; 8 positions match TRBD1. The CDR3 length is 13 residues. V lost 4 bases, J lost 4 bases, and 2 bases stayed unmatched. Germline V gene data show CDR1 as SGHRS and CDR2 as YFSETQ.

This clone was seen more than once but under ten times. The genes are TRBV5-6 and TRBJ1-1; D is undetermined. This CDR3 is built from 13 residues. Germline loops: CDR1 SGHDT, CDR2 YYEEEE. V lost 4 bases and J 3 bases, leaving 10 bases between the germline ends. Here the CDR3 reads CASSPRGYTEAFF. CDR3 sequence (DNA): TGTGCCAGCAGCCCGCGGGGTTACACTGAAGCTTTCTTT.

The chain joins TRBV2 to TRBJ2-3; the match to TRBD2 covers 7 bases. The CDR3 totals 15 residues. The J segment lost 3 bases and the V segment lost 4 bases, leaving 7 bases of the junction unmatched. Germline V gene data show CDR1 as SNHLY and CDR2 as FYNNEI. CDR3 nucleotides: TGTGCCAGCAGTGGCGGGGAGGGAGGAACAGATACGCAGTATTTT. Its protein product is CASSGGEGGTDTQYF.

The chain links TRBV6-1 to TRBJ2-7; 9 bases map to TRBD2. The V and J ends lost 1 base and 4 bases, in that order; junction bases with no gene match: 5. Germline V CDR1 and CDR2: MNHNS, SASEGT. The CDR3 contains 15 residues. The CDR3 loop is CASSEDPAGGYEQYF. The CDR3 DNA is TGTGCCAGCAGTGAAGATCCAGCGGGAGGTTACGAGCAGTACTTC.

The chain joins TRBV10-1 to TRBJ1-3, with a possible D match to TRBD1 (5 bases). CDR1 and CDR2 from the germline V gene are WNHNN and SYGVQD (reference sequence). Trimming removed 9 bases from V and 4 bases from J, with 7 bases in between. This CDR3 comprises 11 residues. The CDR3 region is CARNRGNTIYF. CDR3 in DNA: TGCGCCAGGAACAGGGGAAACACCATATATTTT.